The entry that follows covers one T cell receptor (beta chain) sequence. What it binds is not known. It was with 60 Vbeta and 13 Jbeta primers that the PCR ran. The method was immunoSEQ multiplex PCR; TCRdb's version includes in-frame clones alone and lacks a portion of them. Its table lists 65,000 to 90,000 clones. The data are from a study of cytomegalovirus exposure and HLA in healthy donors. Study conclusions and caveats: In a later analysis, DRB1 alleles had the most associated TCRs; HLA-C alleles the fewest. Rarity held for most TCR sequences, but there were some public TCRs that occurred in many donors.

The source is a female donor in good health and CMV-seropositive. Sequenced input: PBMCs.

CDR3 residues: CASSLIGGGDEQFF. The DNA for the CDR3 is TGTGCCAGCAGCTTAATTGGCGGGGGGGATGAGCAGTTCTTC. The chain employs TRBV7-2 and TRBJ2-1; 9 positions match TRBD2. The germline V gene has CDR1 SGHTA and CDR2 FQGNSA. Unmatched junction bases numbered 4, after V lost 2 bases and J lost 8 bases. The length of the CDR3 is 14 residues.